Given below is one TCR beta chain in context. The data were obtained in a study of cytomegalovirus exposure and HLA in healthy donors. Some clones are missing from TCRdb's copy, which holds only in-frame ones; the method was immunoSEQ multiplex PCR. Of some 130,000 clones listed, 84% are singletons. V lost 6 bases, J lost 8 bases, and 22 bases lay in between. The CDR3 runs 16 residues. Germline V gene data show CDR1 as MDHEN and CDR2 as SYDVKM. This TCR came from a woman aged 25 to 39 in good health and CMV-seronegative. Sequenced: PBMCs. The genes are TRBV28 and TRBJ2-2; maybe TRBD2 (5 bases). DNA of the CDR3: TGTGCCAGCAGGGGTCCGAGGGATTGGATCTCAGGGGAGCTGTTTTTT. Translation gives CASRGPRDWISGELFF. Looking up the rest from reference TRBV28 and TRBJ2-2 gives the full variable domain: DVKVTQSSRYLVKRTGEKVFLECVQDMDHENMFWYRQDPGLGLRLIYFSYDVKMKEKGDIPEGYSVSREKKERFSLILESASTNQTSMYLCASRGPRDWISGELFFGEGSRLTVL.